This record covers a single T cell receptor (beta chain). The data were taken from a study of blood T cell repertoires in COVID-19. Study details: The analysed material was cDNA or gDNA that came from T cells, B-cell-depleted T cells, or PBMCs.

The table came from immunoSEQ multiplex PCR; TCRdb's copy has only in-frame clones and leaves some out. The sample consists of 150,000 or so clones, roughly 83% of them appearing once. This CDR3 is built from 14 residues. The germline V gene has CDR1 MNHEY and CDR2 SVGAGI. The V gene end was trimmed by 6 bases and the J gene end by 2 bases; junction bases not matched to a gene: 4. This TCR was sampled from a woman at least 80 years old with acute or convalescent COVID-19. The sample taken for sequencing was peripheral blood. This chain links TRBV6-5 with TRBJ1-5; TRBD1 matches 7 bases. The CDR3 region is CASRDRTGNQPQHF. The CDR3 region has the DNA TGTGCCAGCAGGGACAGGACTGGCAATCAGCCCCAGCATTTT.